This T cell receptor (beta chain) is from a study of blood T cell repertoires in COVID-19. This clone was recorded only once. TCRdb keeps only in-frame clones here, not all; method: immunoSEQ multiplex PCR. The profile covers about 140,000 clones, with 81% appearing a single time and roughly 9.1% taken by the ten largest. Germline V CDR1 and CDR2: KGHDR, SFDVKD. Trimming cost V 4 bases and J 4 bases, with 13 bases left between them. The CDR3 has 15 amino acids. The sequence was collected from a woman aged 60-70 years with active or convalescent COVID-19. Sequencing used peripheral blood. The V and J genes are TRBV24-1 and TRBJ2-1; D is perhaps TRBD2 (6 bases). The CDR3 region is CATSETGTSYNEQFF. The CDR3 DNA follows: TGTGCCACCAGTGAAACCGGGACTTCGTACAATGAGCAGTTCTTC.